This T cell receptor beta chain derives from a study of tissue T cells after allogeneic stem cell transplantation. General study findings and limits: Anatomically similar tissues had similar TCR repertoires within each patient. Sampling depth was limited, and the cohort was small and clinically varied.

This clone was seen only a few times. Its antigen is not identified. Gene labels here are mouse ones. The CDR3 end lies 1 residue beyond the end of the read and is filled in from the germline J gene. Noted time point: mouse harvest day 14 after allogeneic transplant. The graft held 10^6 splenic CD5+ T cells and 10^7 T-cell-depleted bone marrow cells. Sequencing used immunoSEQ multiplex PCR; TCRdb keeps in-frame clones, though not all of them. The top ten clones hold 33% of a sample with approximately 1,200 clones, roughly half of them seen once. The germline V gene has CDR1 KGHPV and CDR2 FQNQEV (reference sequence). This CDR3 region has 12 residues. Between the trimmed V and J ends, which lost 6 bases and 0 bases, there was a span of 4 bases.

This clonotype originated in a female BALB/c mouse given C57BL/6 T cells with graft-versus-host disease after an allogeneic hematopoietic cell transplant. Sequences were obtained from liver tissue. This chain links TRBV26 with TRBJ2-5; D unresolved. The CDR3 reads CASSLNQDTQYF. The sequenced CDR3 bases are TGTGCCAGCAGCCTTAACCAAGACACCCAGTAC.